This T cell receptor beta chain was sequenced during a study of blood T cell repertoires in COVID-19. Study-level information: Acute and convalescent COVID-19 specimens originated in the United States, Italy and Spain. T cells, B-cell-depleted T cells, or PBMCs supplied cDNA or gDNA.

In the authors' workflow: How many nucleated cells were present was estimated from reference gene primer amplification. Sequenced by immunoSEQ multiplex PCR; TCRdb stores in-frame clones only, minus some. The DNA was the basis for D and trimming; V, J and clone size are from that table. The sample shows about 58,000 clones, 89% of them seen only once. This CDR3 is 16 amino acids long. Losses at the gene ends were 1 base for V and 5 bases for J; bases not matched to a gene: 10. CDR1 and CDR2 (germline): LGHNA, YNFKEQ. This clonotype originated in a woman in her fifties or sixties with active COVID-19. Sequences were obtained from peripheral blood. The gene calls are TRBV4-2 and TRBJ1-1; the match to TRBD1 covers 7 bases. CDR3 in amino acids: CASSQAQAGGRTEAFF. The CDR3 DNA reads as TGTGCCAGCAGCCAAGCCCAGGCAGGGGGTCGAACTGAAGCTTTCTTT.